This entry lists 5 T cell receptor beta chains sequenced from one sample in a study of cytomegalovirus exposure and HLA in healthy donors. PCR amplification relied on 60 Vbeta primers (plus 13 Jbeta primers). Sequenced by immunoSEQ multiplex PCR; TCRdb stores in-frame clones only, minus some. The sample holds 150,000 to 180,000 clones; around 80% are singletons and the top ten take around 6%. The specimen sequenced was PBMCs. These receptors were obtained from a woman aged 40 to 50 in good health and CMV-seropositive.

V usage is TRBV25-1 and J usage is TRBJ1-4; tentatively, D is TRBD1 (6 bases). Trimming shortened V by 2 bases and J by 7 bases, and 23 bases separated the two germline ends. The CDR3 runs to 18 residues. The germline V gene has CDR1 MGHDK and CDR2 SYGVNS. Written as DNA, the CDR3 is TGTGCCAGCAGTGAAAGGTCGTGGGACACTTATCCCGGTGAAAAACTGTTTTTT. This translates into CASSERSWDTYPGEKLFF. The complete variable domain, with remaining parts taken from reference TRBV25-1 and TRBJ1-4, reads EADIYQTPRYLVIGTGKKITLECSQTMGHDKMYWYQQDPGMELHLIHYSYGVNSTEKGDLSSESTVSRIRTEHFPLTLESARPSHTSQYLCASSERSWDTYPGEKLFFGSGTQLSVL.

V is TRBV7-9 and J is TRBJ2-7; TRBD2 is a possible D gene (6 bases). The germline gives CDR1 SEHNR, CDR2 FQNEAQ (reference sequence). Trimming took 0 bases from V and 3 from J, leaving 12 bases between them. CDR3 length equals 15 residues. The CDR3 nucleotides are TGTGCCAGCAGCTTAGCTAGGGGACTGTTCTACGAGCAGTACTTC. This gives the protein CASSLARGLFYEQYF.

This chain connects TRBV19 to TRBJ2-4; D perhaps matches TRBD2 (6 bases). The V and J ends lost 4 bases and 0 bases respectively, with 13 bases between them. Germline CDR1 is LNHDA and CDR2 is SQIVND (reference sequence). The CDR3 spans 16 residues. CDR3 sequence: CASSTGTSLAKNIQYF. In DNA form, the CDR3 reads TGTGCCAGTAGTACTGGGACTTCTCTAGCCAAAAACATTCAGTACTTC.

The rearrangement joins TRBV7-6 to TRBJ2-7; 7 bases line up with TRBD1. The germline CDR1 and CDR2 sequences are SGHVS and FNYEAQ. Germline trimming cut 5 bases from V and 1 base from J; bases unmatched to any gene: 2. The CDR3 loop spans 13 amino acids. The CDR3 DNA reads TGTGCCAGCAGCAAGGACAGGTCCTACGAGCAGTACTTC. Its protein product is CASSKDRSYEQYF.

The J gene is TRBJ2-1, the V gene TRBV5-1; the match to TRBD2 covers 7 bases. Germline V lookup: CDR1 SGHRS, CDR2 YFSETQ. The J segment lost 7 bases and the V segment lost 1 base, leaving 8 bases of the junction unmatched. This CDR3 region has 15 residues. The CDR3 DNA reads as TGCGCCAGCAGCTTGATTGGCGGGAGATGGAATGAGCAGTTCTTC. Translated, it gives CASSLIGGRWNEQFF.